This record covers a single T cell receptor (beta chain). Assay: immunoSEQ multiplex PCR; the TCRdb copy retains only in-frame clones and omits some. Of about 75,000 clones in the sample, 86% were seen once. CDR1 is ENHRY and CDR2 is SYGVKD in the germline V gene. The CDR3 spans 13 residues. The ends were cut back, 2 bases at V and 10 bases at J, with 14 bases in the middle. The sample is drawn from a study of blood T cell repertoires in COVID-19. Sample: peripheral blood. The chain recombines TRBV10-3 with TRBJ1-1; D uncertain. The TCR comes from a man at least 80 years old with COVID-19, enrolled during active disease. CDR3 amino acids: CAISEPGLGGAFF. The DNA for the CDR3 is TGTGCCATCAGTGAGCCCGGACTCGGCGGAGCTTTCTTT.